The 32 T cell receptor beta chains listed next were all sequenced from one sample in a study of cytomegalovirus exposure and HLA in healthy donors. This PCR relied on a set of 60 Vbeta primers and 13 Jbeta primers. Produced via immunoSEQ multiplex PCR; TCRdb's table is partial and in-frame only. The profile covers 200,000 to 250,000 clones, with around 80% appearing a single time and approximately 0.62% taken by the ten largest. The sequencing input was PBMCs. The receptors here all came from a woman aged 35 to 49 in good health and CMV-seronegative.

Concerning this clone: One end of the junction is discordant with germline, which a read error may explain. The CDR3 loop is CASTEPGEQEYF. CDR3 in DNA: TGTGCCAGCACTGAACCCGGGGAGCAAGAGTACTTC. V gene TRBV2 combines with J gene TRBJ2-5, with a weak D call TRBD2 (5 bases). The CDR3 totals 12 residues. In germline, CDR1 is SNHLY, CDR2 FYNNEI.

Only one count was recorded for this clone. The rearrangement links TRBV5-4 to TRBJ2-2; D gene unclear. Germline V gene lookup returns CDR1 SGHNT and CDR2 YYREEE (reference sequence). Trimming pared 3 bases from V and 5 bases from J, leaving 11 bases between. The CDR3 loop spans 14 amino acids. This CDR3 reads CASSSARWTGELFF. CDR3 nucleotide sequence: TGTGCCAGCAGCTCCGCCCGGTGGACCGGGGAGCTGTTTTTT.

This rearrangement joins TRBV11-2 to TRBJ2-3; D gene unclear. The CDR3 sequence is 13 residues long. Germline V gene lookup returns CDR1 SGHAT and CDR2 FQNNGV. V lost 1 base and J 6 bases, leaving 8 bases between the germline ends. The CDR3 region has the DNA TGTGCCAGCAGCTTAGCAGGAAGCGATACGCAGTATTTT. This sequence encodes CASSLAGSDTQYF.

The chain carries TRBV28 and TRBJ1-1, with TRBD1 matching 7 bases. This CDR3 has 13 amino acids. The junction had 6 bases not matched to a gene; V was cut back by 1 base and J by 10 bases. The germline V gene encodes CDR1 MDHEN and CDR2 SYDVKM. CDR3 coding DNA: TGTGCCAGCAGTTTATTACAGGGGAGAGGAGCTTTCTTT. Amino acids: CASSLLQGRGAFF.

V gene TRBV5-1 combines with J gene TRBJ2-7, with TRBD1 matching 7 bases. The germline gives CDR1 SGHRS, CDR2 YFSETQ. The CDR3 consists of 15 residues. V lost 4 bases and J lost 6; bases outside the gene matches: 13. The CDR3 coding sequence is TGCGCCAGCAGCCTCACCGCGGACAGGAAAAGCGAGCAGTACTTC. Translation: CASSLTADRKSEQYF.

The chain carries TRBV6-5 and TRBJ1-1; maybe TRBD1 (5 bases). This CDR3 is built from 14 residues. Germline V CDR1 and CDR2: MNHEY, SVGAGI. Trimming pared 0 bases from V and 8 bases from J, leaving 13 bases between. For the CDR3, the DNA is TGTGCCAGCAGTTACTCGAGTGGCGGGGGGGAAGCTTTCTTT. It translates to CASSYSSGGGEAFF.

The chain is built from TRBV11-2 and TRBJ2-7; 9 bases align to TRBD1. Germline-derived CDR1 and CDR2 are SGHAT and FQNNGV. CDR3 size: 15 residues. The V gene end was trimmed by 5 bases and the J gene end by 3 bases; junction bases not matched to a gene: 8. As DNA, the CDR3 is TGTGCCAGCAGCAGCGGACAGGGGTTAAACTACGAGCAGTACTTC. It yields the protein CASSSGQGLNYEQYF.

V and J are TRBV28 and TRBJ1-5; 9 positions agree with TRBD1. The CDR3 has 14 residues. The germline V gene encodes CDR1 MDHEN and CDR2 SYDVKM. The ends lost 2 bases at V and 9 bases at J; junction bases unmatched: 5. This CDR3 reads CASSLPGTGMPQHF. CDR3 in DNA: TGTGCCAGCAGTTTACCCGGGACAGGGATGCCCCAGCATTTT.

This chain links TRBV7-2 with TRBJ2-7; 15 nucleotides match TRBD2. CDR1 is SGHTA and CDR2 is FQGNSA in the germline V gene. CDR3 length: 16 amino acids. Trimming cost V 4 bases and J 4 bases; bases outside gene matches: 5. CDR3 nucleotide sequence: TGTGCCAGCAGCTCCGGACTAGCGGGGGGGAATTACGAGCAGTACTTC. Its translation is CASSSGLAGGNYEQYF.

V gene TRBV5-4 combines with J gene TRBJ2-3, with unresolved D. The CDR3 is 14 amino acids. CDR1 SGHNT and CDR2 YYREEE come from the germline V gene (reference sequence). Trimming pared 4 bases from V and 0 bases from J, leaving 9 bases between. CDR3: CASSNAQSTDTQYF. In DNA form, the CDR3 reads TGTGCCAGCAGCAATGCACAGAGCACAGATACGCAGTATTTT.

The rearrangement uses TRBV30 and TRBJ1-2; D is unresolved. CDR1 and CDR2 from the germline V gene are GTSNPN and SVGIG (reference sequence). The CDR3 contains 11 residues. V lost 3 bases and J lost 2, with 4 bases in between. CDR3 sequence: CAWRENYGYTF. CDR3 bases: TGTGCCTGGAGGGAGAACTATGGCTACACCTTC.

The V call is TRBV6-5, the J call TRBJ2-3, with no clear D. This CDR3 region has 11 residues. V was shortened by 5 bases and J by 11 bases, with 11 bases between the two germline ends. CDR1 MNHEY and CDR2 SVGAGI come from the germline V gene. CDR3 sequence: CASSNLGGQYF. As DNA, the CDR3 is TGTGCCAGCAGTAACCTAGGTGGGCAGTATTTT.

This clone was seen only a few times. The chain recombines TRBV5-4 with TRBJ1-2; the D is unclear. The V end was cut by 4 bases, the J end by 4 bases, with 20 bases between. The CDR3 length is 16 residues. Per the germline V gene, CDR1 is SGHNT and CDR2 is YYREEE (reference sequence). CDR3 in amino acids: CASSPGRRDYTYGYTF. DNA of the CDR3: TGTGCCAGCAGCCCGGGCCGACGAGACTACACCTATGGCTACACCTTC.

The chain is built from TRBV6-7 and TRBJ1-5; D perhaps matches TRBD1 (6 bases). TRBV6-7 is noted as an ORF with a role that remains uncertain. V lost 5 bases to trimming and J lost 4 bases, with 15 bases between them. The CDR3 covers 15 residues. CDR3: CASSTQDSINQPQHF. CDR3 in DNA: TGTGCCAGCAGTACACAGGACAGTATTAATCAGCCCCAGCATTTT.

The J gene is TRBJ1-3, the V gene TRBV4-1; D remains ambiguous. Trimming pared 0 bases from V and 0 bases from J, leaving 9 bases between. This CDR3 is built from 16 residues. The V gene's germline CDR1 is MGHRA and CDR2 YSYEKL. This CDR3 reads CASSQERAGSGNTIYF. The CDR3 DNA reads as TGCGCCAGCAGCCAAGAAAGGGCGGGCTCTGGAAACACCATATATTTT.

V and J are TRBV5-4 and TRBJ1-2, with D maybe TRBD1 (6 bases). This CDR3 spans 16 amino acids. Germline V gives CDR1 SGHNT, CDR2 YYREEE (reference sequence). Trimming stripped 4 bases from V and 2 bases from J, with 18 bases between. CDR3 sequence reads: CASSVNRGGANYGYTF. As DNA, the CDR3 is TGTGCCAGCAGCGTGAACCGTGGGGGGGCCAACTATGGCTACACCTTC. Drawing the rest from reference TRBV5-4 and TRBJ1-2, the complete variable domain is ETGVTQSPTHLIKTRGQQVTLRCSSQSGHNTVSWYQQALGQGPQFIFQYYREEENGRGNFPPRFSGLQFPNYSSELNVNALELDDSALYLCASSVNRGGANYGYTFGSGTRLTVV.

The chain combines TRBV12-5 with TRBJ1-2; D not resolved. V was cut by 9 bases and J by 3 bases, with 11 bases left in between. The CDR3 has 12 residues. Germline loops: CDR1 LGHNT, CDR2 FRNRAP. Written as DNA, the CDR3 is TGTGCTAGGAGTAGGCAGGACTATGGCTACACCTTC. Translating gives CARSRQDYGYTF.

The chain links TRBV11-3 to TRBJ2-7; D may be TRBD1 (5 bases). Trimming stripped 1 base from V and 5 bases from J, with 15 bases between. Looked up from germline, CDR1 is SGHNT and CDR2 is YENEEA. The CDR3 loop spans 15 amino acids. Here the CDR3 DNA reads TGTGCCAGCAGCTTAGCTTCCCAGGGTGCCGACGAGCAGTACTTC. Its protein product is CASSLASQGADEQYF.

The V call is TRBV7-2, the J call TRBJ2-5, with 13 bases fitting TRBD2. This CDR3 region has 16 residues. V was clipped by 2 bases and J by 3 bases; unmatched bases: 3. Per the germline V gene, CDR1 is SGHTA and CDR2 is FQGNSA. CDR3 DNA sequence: TGTGCCAGCAGCTTATTGGGACTAGCGGGGAAAGAGACCCAGTACTTC. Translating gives CASSLLGLAGKETQYF.

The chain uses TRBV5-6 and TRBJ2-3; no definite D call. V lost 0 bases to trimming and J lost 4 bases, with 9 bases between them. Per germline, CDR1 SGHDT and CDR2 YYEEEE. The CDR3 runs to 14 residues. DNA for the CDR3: TGTGCCAGCAGCTTGGGTAGCAAGGCAGATACGCAGTATTTT. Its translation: CASSLGSKADTQYF.

This CDR3 reads CASSLYASGGSTGELFF. The CDR3 DNA reads as TGTGCCAGCAGTTTATACGCTAGCGGGGGGAGTACCGGGGAGCTGTTTTTT. The chain carries TRBV28 and TRBJ2-2, with 11 nucleotides matching TRBD2. After removal of 1 base from V and 5 bases from J, the junction contained 6 bases not matched to a gene. The V gene's germline CDR1 is MDHEN and CDR2 SYDVKM. The length of the CDR3 is 17 residues.

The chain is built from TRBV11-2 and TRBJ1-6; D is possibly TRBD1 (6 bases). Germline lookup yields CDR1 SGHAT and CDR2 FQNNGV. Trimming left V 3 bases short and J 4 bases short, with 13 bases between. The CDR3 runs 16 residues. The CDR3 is CASSFGQTAYNSPLHF. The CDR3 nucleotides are TGTGCCAGCAGCTTCGGACAGACCGCTTATAATTCACCCCTCCACTTT.

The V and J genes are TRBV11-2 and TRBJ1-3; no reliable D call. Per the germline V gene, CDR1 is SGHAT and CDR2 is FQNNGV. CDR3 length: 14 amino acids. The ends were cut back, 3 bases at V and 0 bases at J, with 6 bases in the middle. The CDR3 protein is CASSLADSGNTIYF. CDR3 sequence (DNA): TGTGCCAGCAGCTTGGCAGACTCTGGAAACACCATATATTTT.

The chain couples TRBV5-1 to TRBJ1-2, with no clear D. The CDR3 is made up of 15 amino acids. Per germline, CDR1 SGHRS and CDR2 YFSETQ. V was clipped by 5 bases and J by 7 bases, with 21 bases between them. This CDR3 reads CASRRVIFPVSGYTF. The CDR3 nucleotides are TGCGCCAGCAGGAGGGTTATCTTTCCAGTAAGTGGCTACACCTTC.

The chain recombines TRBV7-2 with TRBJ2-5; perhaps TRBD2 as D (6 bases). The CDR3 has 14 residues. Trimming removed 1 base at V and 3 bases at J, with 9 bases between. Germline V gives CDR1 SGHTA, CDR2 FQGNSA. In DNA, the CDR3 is TGTGCCAGCAGCTTAGACTGGGGGGAAGAGACCCAGTACTTC. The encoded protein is CASSLDWGEETQYF.

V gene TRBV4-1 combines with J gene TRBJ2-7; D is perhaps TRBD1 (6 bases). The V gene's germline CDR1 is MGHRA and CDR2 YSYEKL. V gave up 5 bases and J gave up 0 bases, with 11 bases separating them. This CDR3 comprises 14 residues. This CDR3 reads CASSSGQSSYEQYF. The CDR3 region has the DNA TGCGCCAGCAGCTCTGGACAGTCCTCCTACGAGCAGTACTTC.

The CDR3 bases are TGTGCCAGCAGTTACGGGACAGGGGGCGGCGAGCAGTACTTC. Encoded protein: CASSYGTGGGEQYF. The V and J genes are TRBV6-5 and TRBJ2-7, with 12 bases lining up with TRBD1. The CDR3 is made up of 14 amino acids. V was pared by 2 bases and J by 6 bases, with 2 bases of the junction left unmatched. Germline CDR1 reads MNHEY; CDR2 reads SVGAGI.

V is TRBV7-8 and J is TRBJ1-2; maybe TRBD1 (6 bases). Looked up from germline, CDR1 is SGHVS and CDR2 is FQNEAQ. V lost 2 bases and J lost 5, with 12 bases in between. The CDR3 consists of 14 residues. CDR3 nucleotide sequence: TGTGCCAGCAGCTTAAGACAGGCTCCTTATGGCTACACCTTC. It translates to CASSLRQAPYGYTF.

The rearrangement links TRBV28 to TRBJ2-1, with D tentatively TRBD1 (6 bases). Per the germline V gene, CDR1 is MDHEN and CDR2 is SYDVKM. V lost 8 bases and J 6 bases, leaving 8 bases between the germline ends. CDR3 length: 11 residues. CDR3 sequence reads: CASSGANEQFF. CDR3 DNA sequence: TGTGCCAGCTCAGGGGCCAATGAGCAGTTCTTC.

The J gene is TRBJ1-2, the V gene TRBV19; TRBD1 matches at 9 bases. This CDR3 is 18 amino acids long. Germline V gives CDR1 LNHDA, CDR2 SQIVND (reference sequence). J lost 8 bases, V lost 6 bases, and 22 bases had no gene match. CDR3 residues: CASSLLGTGFSYTSGYTF. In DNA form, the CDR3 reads TGTGCCAGTAGCCTCCTAGGGACAGGGTTCAGCTACACGAGCGGCTACACCTTC.

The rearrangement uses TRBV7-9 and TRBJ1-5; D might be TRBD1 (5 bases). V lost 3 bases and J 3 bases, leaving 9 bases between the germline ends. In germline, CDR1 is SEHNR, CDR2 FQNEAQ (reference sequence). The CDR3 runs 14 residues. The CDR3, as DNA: TGTGCCAGCAGCTTTGGGGGGGTCAATCAGCCCCAGCATTTT. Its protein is CASSFGGVNQPQHF.

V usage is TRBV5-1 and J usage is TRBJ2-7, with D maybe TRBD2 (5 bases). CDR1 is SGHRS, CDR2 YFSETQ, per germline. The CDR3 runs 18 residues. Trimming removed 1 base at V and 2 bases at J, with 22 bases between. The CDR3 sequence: CASSLRTPTPGLTYEQYF. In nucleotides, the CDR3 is TGCGCCAGCAGCTTGAGGACTCCTACCCCGGGCCTAACCTACGAGCAGTACTTC.